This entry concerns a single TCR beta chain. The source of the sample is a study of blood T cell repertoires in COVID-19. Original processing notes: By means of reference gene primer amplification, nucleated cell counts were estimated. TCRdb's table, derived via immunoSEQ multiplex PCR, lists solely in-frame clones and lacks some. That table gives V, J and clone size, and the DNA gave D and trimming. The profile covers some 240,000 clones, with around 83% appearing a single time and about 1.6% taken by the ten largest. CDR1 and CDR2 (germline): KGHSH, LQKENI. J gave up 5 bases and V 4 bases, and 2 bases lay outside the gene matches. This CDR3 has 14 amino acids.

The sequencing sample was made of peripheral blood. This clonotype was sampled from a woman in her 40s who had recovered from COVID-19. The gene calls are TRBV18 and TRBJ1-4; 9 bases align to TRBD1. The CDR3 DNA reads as TGTGCCAGCTCACTCGGGACAGGGAATGAAAAACTGTTTTTT. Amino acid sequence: CASSLGTGNEKLFF.